The 3 T cell receptor beta chains listed next were all sequenced from one sample in a study of cytomegalovirus exposure and HLA in healthy donors. Primers: 60 Vbeta forward and 13 Jbeta reverse. The data were produced by immunoSEQ multiplex PCR, yet TCRdb's version contains in-frame clones alone and is incomplete. The data contain roughly 180,000 clones, 70% to 85% of them seen just once; the ten biggest clones take up around 1.2%. The sample taken for sequencing was PBMCs. All receptors derive from a girl aged 2 to 9 in good health and CMV-seropositive.

This chain joins TRBV2 and TRBJ2-1; TRBD1 matches 7 bases. With V trimmed by 6 bases and J by 7 bases, 12 bases remained unmatched. The CDR3 runs 15 residues. The germline CDR1 and CDR2 sequences are SNHLY and FYNNEI. For the CDR3, the DNA is TGTGCCAGCAGGGGACCCGGACAGGCGAAGAATGAGCAGTTCTTC. It specifies CASRGPGQAKNEQFF.

The chain carries TRBV19 and TRBJ1-1, with D possibly being TRBD1 (5 bases). Trimming took off 7 bases at V and 0 bases at J, with 21 bases between the two ends. CDR1 and CDR2 from the germline V gene are LNHDA and SQIVND (reference sequence). The CDR3 covers 17 residues. For the CDR3, the DNA is TGTGCCAGTAACACCCCCCACGGTGACAGAGTGAACACTGAAGCTTTCTTT. It yields the protein CASNTPHGDRVNTEAFF.

This clone was seen more than once but under ten times. V gene TRBV15 combines with J gene TRBJ2-6; no definite D call. This CDR3 is built from 15 residues. The V end lost 1 base, the J end lost 4 bases, and 8 bases lay between the germline ends. Germline V gene lookup returns CDR1 LNHNV and CDR2 YYDKDF (reference sequence). CDR3 nucleotide sequence: TGTGCCACCAGCAGAGGCGGCATCGGGGCCAACGTCCTGACTTTC. Its translation is CATSRGGIGANVLTF. Full variable domain (remainder filled in from reference TRBV15 and TRBJ2-6): DAMVIQNPRYQVTQFGKPVTLSCSQTLNHNVMYWYQQKSSQAPKLLFHYYDKDFNNEADTPDNFQSRRPNTSFCFLDIRSPGLGDTAMYLCATSRGGIGANVLTFGAGSRLTVL.